This T cell receptor (beta chain) was observed in a study of somatic mutations in cytotoxic T cells in rheumatoid arthritis. General study results and limits: Comparison of CD8+ T-cell clonality between rheumatoid arthritis patients and age-matched healthy controls yielded no significant difference.

Germline V CDR1 and CDR2: SGHVS, FQNEAQ. The CDR3 spans 13 residues. Deletions cut 4 bases from V and 3 bases from J, with 10 bases between. This clone is judged medium-sized (0.01 to 0.1%). Its specificity is unknown. Repertoires were generated with immunoSEQ multiplex PCR, while TCRdb's copy carries only in-frame clones and drops some. The data hold 15,000 to 20,000 clones, with approximately 69% observed a single time. V gene TRBV7-8 combines with J gene TRBJ2-7, with D possibly matching TRBD2 (5 bases). Sequenced input: CD8+ T cells sorted from blood. The TCR was taken from a man aged 55 to 70 in good health. The CDR3 nucleotides are TGTGCCAGCAGCTCCGGGATTGGCTACGAGCAGTACTTC. This translates into CASSSGIGYEQYF.